Each of the 8 T cell receptor beta chains below was sequenced from the same sample in a study of T cells in Graves' hyperthyroidism and ophthalmopathy. TCR beta CDR3 regions were amplified from RNA transcripts. Carried out on the TCR CDR3, a first-round RT-PCR used the HTBI primer set. TCRdb passed the multiplex PCR reads through MiXCR, listing each CDR3 protein once. The sample lists 550,000 to 800,000 distinct CDR3 sequences, about a sixth occurring once. Sequencing was done on a sample of blood. Source of these receptors: a man aged 18 to 30 with Graves' hyperthyroidism.

The chain carries TRBV20-1 and TRBJ2-7; TRBD1 matches 7 bases. Germline V gene lookup returns CDR1 DFQATT and CDR2 SNEGSKA (reference sequence). V lost 3 bases and J lost 5; bases outside the gene matches: 10. This CDR3 is 14 amino acids long. DNA for the CDR3: TGCAGTGCTAGCAGAGGACAGGATCGGCACGAGCAGTACTTC. The encoded protein is CSASRGQDRHEQYF.

In this sample, this clonotype turned up many times. The V gene is TRBV20-1, the J gene TRBJ2-1; TRBD2 agrees at 13 bases. V was pared by 3 bases and J by 5 bases, with 1 base of the junction left unmatched. This CDR3 contains 14 residues. Looked up from germline, CDR1 is DFQATT and CDR2 is SNEGSKA (reference sequence). Here the CDR3 reads CSASGTSGNNEQFF. DNA for the CDR3: TGCAGTGCTAGCGGGACTAGCGGGAACAATGAGCAGTTCTTC.

The chain uses TRBV13 and TRBJ2-2; 12 nucleotides line up with TRBD2. The CDR3 sequence is 17 residues long. J lost 8 bases, V lost 1 base, and 8 bases had no gene match. Looked up from germline, CDR1 is PRHDT and CDR2 is FYEKMQ (reference sequence). The CDR3 region has the DNA TGTGCCAGCAGCTTAGCCCACCAGACTAGCGGGAGAGGGGAGCTGTTTTTT. It translates to CASSLAHQTSGRGELFF.

This clonotype came up many times. The chain carries TRBV11-2 and TRBJ2-1, with D perhaps being TRBD1 or TRBD2 (5 bases each). The CDR3 length is 14 residues. Looked up from germline, CDR1 is SGHAT and CDR2 is FQNNGV. V was shortened by 8 bases and J by 5 bases, with 16 bases between the two germline ends. This chain's CDR3 is CASRPEGRDNEQFF. The CDR3 DNA reads as TGTGCCAGCCGTCCCGAGGGCAGGGACAATGAGCAGTTCTTC. The full variable domain, with the rest looked up from reference TRBV11-2 and TRBJ2-1, is EAGVAQSPRYKIIEKRQSVAFWCNPISGHATLYWYQQILGQGPKLLIQFQNNGVVDDSQLPKDRFSAERLKGVDSTLKIQPAKLEDSAVYLCASRPEGRDNEQFFGPGTRLTVL.

CDR3 coding DNA: TGTGCCAGCAACCCTGAGGGACCTGGCACAGATACGCAGTATTTT. It translates to CASNPEGPGTDTQYF. The genes are TRBV28 and TRBJ2-3; D possibly matches TRBD1 or TRBD2 (5 bases each). V lost 7 bases to trimming and J lost 1 base, with 15 bases between them. The length of the CDR3 is 15 residues. Germline-derived CDR1 and CDR2 are MDHEN and SYDVKM. Supplemented by reference TRBV28 and TRBJ2-3, the full variable domain reads DVKVTQSSRYLVKRTGEKVFLECVQDMDHENMFWYRQDPGLGLRLIYFSYDVKMKEKGDIPEGYSVSREKKERFSLILESASTNQTSMYLCASNPEGPGTDTQYFGPGTRLTVL.

The J gene is TRBJ1-1, the V gene TRBV6-1, with TRBD1 matching over 11 bases. CDR1 MNHNS and CDR2 SASEGT come from the germline V gene. The trim removed 5 bases at V and 10 bases at J, leaving 12 bases unmatched. The CDR3 has 15 residues. The CDR3 is CASSYQDRGRVSAFF. The CDR3 DNA reads as TGTGCCAGCAGTTATCAGGACAGGGGGCGCGTCTCAGCTTTCTTT.

This clonotype was seen many times. V is TRBV6-2 or TRBV6-3 and J is TRBJ2-1; either TRBD1 or TRBD2 may fit D (5 bases each). CDR1 is MNHEY, CDR2 SVGEGT, per germline. V lost 7 bases, J lost 5 bases, and 21 bases lay in between. The CDR3 spans 16 residues. The CDR3 is CASTLRGTGIHNEQFF. DNA for the CDR3: TGTGCCAGCACCCTCCGAGGGACCGGGATACACAATGAGCAGTTCTTC.

This clonotype has ten or more counts. The chain combines TRBV20-1 with TRBJ2-7; 10 nucleotides line up with TRBD2. V gave up 0 bases and J gave up 2 bases; unmatched junction bases: 13. CDR3 length equals 18 residues. Germline V gene data show CDR1 as DFQATT and CDR2 as SNEGSKA (reference sequence). DNA for the CDR3: TGCAGTGCTAGAGAACTTCTCCGGACTAGCGGAAGTACCTACGAGCAGTACTTC. It codes for CSARELLRTSGSTYEQYF.